The 27 T cell receptor beta chains presented below share a single source sample, sequenced in a study of T cell repertoires in cytomegalovirus infection. TCRdb passed the reads through MiXCR, listing each CDR3 protein once. The profile shows 500,000 to 600,000 distinct CDR3 sequences, 16% of them singletons. The sequenced sample was CD8+ T cells from PBMCs. Source of these receptors: a human donor in good health (CMV status not recorded). Some clones in this sample may be carry-over from other donors' samples.

Comments on this clonotype: A clone one base away is much larger, so this may be a read error. The final CDR3 position lacks the conserved phenylalanine or tryptophan, pointing to a likely read error. The chain employs TRBV4-1 and TRBJ2-1; D gene ambiguous. CDR3 length: 16 residues. Germline-derived CDR1 and CDR2 are MGHRA and YSYEKL. Trimming took off 0 bases at V and 4 bases at J, with 13 bases between the two ends. The CDR3 DNA follows: TGCGCCAGCAGCCAAGAGCACTCCCGGCCGTACAATGAGCAGTTCTTA. Residues: CASSQEHSRPYNEQFL.

This clonotype was found many times. The chain carries TRBV12-3 or TRBV12-4 and TRBJ1-1; unclear D gene. Between the trimmed V and J ends, which lost 2 bases and 4 bases, there was a span of 11 bases. This CDR3 comprises 14 residues. The CDR3 DNA reads TGTGCCAGCAGTTTATCCCAGGTCGGCACTGAAGCTTTCTTT. Encoded protein: CASSLSQVGTEAFF.

This clonotype was seen only a few times. The chain uses TRBV4-1 and TRBJ1-5, with D possibly being TRBD1 (5 bases). The CDR3 sequence is 14 residues long. Germline CDR1 reads MGHRA; CDR2 reads YSYEKL. V gave up 4 bases and J gave up 6 bases, with 13 bases separating them. CDR3 region: CASSPGLMGQPQHF. DNA for the CDR3: TGCGCCAGCAGCCCAGGGCTGATGGGTCAGCCCCAGCATTTT.

CDR3 nucleotide sequence: TGTGCCAGCAGCCGGGGCCCTGGGGATCTTTTCTTGTACAATGAGCAGTTCTTC. It codes for CASSRGPGDLFLYNEQFF. V is TRBV11-2 and J is TRBJ2-1; D tentatively reads TRBD1 or TRBD2 (5 bases each). CDR1 SGHAT and CDR2 FQNNGV come from the germline V gene. Between the trimmed V and J ends, which lost 5 bases and 4 bases, there was a span of 24 bases. The CDR3 is made up of 18 amino acids.

V gene TRBV11-2 combines with J gene TRBJ1-5; no clear D gene. This CDR3 spans 17 amino acids. Germline CDR1 and CDR2: SGHAT and FQNNGV. V lost 5 bases to trimming and J lost 0 bases, with 17 bases between them. CDR3 amino acids: CASSQPPGENSNQPQHF. The CDR3, as DNA: TGTGCCAGCAGCCAACCTCCCGGAGAGAATAGCAATCAGCCCCAGCATTTT.

Many counts were recorded for this clonotype. CDR3 sequence: CASSYSGHRNEQYF. CDR3 nucleotide sequence: TGTGCCAGCAGTTATTCGGGACACCGTAACGAGCAGTACTTC. This chain uses TRBV6-5 with TRBJ2-7, with D tentatively TRBD1 (6 bases). The CDR3 runs 14 residues. Trimming stripped 3 bases from V and 5 bases from J, with 14 bases between. Germline V lookup: CDR1 MNHEY, CDR2 SVGAGI.

The rearrangement links TRBV6-6 to TRBJ1-1; D is unclear. Trimming took 10 bases from V and 4 from J, leaving 10 bases between them. Per germline, CDR1 MNHNY and CDR2 SVGAGI (reference sequence). This CDR3 has 11 amino acids. The CDR3 sequence: CAIHSSTEAFF. CDR3 in DNA: TGTGCCATTCATTCCTCCACTGAAGCTTTCTTT.

The sample holds a few counts of this clonotype. This rearrangement joins TRBV6-5 to TRBJ1-1; TRBD1 matches at 9 bases. The CDR3 consists of 15 residues. Germline V gives CDR1 MNHEY, CDR2 SVGAGI. J gave up 11 bases and V 3 bases, and 13 bases lay outside the gene matches. The CDR3 DNA sequence: TGTGCCAGCAGTTATTCGACAGGGGGATGGCCGACGGCTTTCTTT. As protein: CASSYSTGGWPTAFF.

The chain uses TRBV2 and TRBJ1-1; 10 nucleotides line up with TRBD1. The germline CDR1 and CDR2 sequences are SNHLY and FYNNEI. Trimming cost V 7 bases and J 8 bases; bases outside gene matches: 16. CDR3 length equals 16 residues. CDR3 in DNA: TGTGCCAGCACTGGACAGGGGGTGGGTTCAGAGTACGAAGCTTTCTTT. Translation gives CASTGQGVGSEYEAFF.

V is TRBV12-3 or TRBV12-4 and J is TRBJ2-3; 7 nucleotides agree with TRBD1. The length of the CDR3 is 10 residues. V was clipped by 8 bases and J by 10 bases; unmatched bases: 3. Here the CDR3 reads CASGQDAQYF. CDR3 coding DNA: TGTGCCAGCGGACAGGACGCGCAGTATTTT.

This clonotype appeared many times. The rearrangement links TRBV14 to TRBJ2-1; 7 nucleotides match TRBD2. The length of the CDR3 is 19 residues. The junction had 19 bases not matched to a gene; V was cut back by 3 bases and J by 5 bases. Germline assignment: CDR1 SGHDN and CDR2 FVKESK. The CDR3 is CASSQRAIRGTIRNNEQFF. DNA of the CDR3: TGTGCCAGCAGCCAGCGCGCTATACGAGGGACTATACGTAACAATGAGCAGTTCTTC.

Only a few counts were recorded for this clonotype. This chain joins TRBV11-1 and TRBJ2-7; no firm D call. Germline CDR1 SGHAT, CDR2 FQDESV (reference sequence). There are 13 residues in the CDR3. Trimming removed 3 bases at V and 5 bases at J, with 11 bases between. CDR3 coding DNA: TGTGCCAGCAGCTTGAGCACGGCCGACGAGCAGTACTTC. The encoded protein is CASSLSTADEQYF.

The chain links TRBV18 to TRBJ1-2, with 10 nucleotides matching TRBD1. The V gene's germline CDR1 is KGHSH and CDR2 LQKENI. The CDR3 is 15 amino acids. V lost 3 bases and J lost 6; bases outside the gene matches: 7. The CDR3 region has the DNA TGTGCCAGCTCACCTGGGACAGGGGAAGTCGATGGCTACACCTTC. It translates to CASSPGTGEVDGYTF.

Regarding this clonotype: A much larger clone sits a single nucleotide away, making a read error possible. The chain combines TRBV29-1 with TRBJ2-7, with 9 bases lining up with TRBD1. Germline V gene data show CDR1 as SQVTM and CDR2 as ANQGSEA. The CDR3 is made up of 12 amino acids. For the CDR3, the DNA is TGCAGCGTTGAGGACAGGGGCTACGAGCCGTACTTC. This encodes CSVEDRGYEPYF.

Many counts were recorded for this clonotype. The J gene is TRBJ2-3, the V gene TRBV7-9; 13 bases match TRBD2. Germline V gene sequence: CDR1 SEHNR, CDR2 FQNEAQ (reference sequence). With 6 bases clipped from V and 2 bases from J, the junction kept 14 bases outside the gene matches. The CDR3 covers 19 residues. The CDR3 bases are TGTGCCAGCAGAGATCCTAGACTAGCGGGAGGTCCCTCCACAGATACGCAGTATTTT. Its translation is CASRDPRLAGGPSTDTQYF.

This clonotype occurred many times. J is TRBJ2-1 and V is TRBV7-9, with 8 bases aligning to TRBD2. CDR3 length: 15 residues. Germline lookup yields CDR1 SEHNR and CDR2 FQNEAQ (reference sequence). V dropped 3 bases and J dropped 5; count of bases not matched to a gene: 6. CDR3 coding DNA: TGTGCCAGCAGCTTGGGGGGACTAGACCACAATGAGCAGTTCTTC. Translating it yields CASSLGGLDHNEQFF.

This clonotype has at least ten counts. The rearrangement joins TRBV7-9 to TRBJ2-7; TRBD2 aligns across 10 bases. V lost 4 bases to trimming and J lost 0 bases; unmatched junction nucleotides: 6. Germline V gives CDR1 SEHNR, CDR2 FQNEAQ (reference sequence). The CDR3 is 16 amino acids. CDR3 sequence: CASSSHLAGVSYEQYF. The CDR3 DNA sequence: TGTGCCAGCAGCTCCCACCTAGCGGGAGTCTCCTACGAGCAGTACTTC.

The chain couples TRBV25-1 to TRBJ1-6, with 9 bases matching TRBD1. With V trimmed by 5 bases and J by 7 bases, 3 bases remained unmatched. This CDR3 contains 14 residues. Germline-derived CDR1 and CDR2 are MGHDK and SYGVNS. The CDR3: CASSWDRANSPLHF. CDR3 nucleotide sequence: TGTGCCAGCAGTTGGGACAGGGCAAATTCACCCCTCCACTTT.

This clonotype came up many times. The chain joins TRBV27 to TRBJ1-5; a possible D gene is TRBD1 (6 bases). The CDR3 length is 16 residues. V lost 2 bases to trimming and J lost 1 base, with 12 bases between them. Germline CDR1 and CDR2: MNHEY and SMNVEV (reference sequence). The CDR3 region has the DNA TGTGCCAGCAGTTTAGACGACAGGAGAAGCAATCAGCCCCAGCATTTT. Residues: CASSLDDRRSNQPQHF.

There are many counts of this clonotype. The gene calls are TRBV7-9 and TRBJ2-5; 9 bases match TRBD2. After removal of 11 bases from V and 2 bases from J, the junction contained 15 bases not matched to a gene. The CDR3 has 16 amino acids. CDR1 is SEHNR and CDR2 is FQNEAQ in the germline V gene (reference sequence). CDR3 DNA: TGTGCCGGCCTACAATGGGCGGGAGGGCCTCAAGAGACCCAGTACTTC. Residues: CAGLQWAGGPQETQYF.

This clonotype was recorded at least ten times. The V and J genes are TRBV12-3 or TRBV12-4 and TRBJ2-6; 9 bases align to TRBD1. V was pared by 5 bases and J by 0 bases, with 11 bases of the junction left unmatched. The CDR3 covers 19 residues. The CDR3 DNA reads TGTGCCAGCAGTATCCACCGGGACAGGGAAATCTCTGGGGCCAACGTCCTGACTTTC. This translates into CASSIHRDREISGANVLTF.

This clonotype was seen only once. The chain uses TRBV19 and TRBJ2-7, with D perhaps TRBD2 (5 bases). The germline V and J ends were trimmed by 5 bases and 7 bases, with 15 bases remaining between them. The germline V gene has CDR1 LNHDA and CDR2 SQIVND (reference sequence). The CDR3 runs 13 residues. Here the CDR3 DNA reads TGTGCCAGTAGTGACGTACCCGGCGGGGAGCAGTACTTC. Translating it yields CASSDVPGGEQYF.

On this clonotype itself: Possible read error: a much larger clone is one base away. V and J are TRBV15 and TRBJ2-3, with 9 bases fitting TRBD2. The CDR3 sequence is 15 residues long. The ends lost 3 bases at V and 8 bases at J; junction bases unmatched: 9. Germline lookup yields CDR1 LNHNV and CDR2 YYDKDF (reference sequence). CDR3 DNA sequence: TGTGCCACCAGCAGTTTAGCGGGAGAAGGCGTTACGCAGTATTTT. The encoded protein is CATSSLAGEGVTQYF.

This clonotype was observed a handful of times. This chain connects TRBV6-6 to TRBJ1-2; no definite D call. The CDR3 loop spans 14 amino acids. V shed 5 bases and J shed 3 bases, with 13 bases lying between them. The V gene's germline CDR1 is MNHNY and CDR2 SVGAGI (reference sequence). CDR3 bases: TGTGCCAGCAGTCCCACTCAGACGGACTATGGCTACACCTTC. Amino acid sequence: CASSPTQTDYGYTF.

The chain links TRBV5-1 to TRBJ2-7; D gene uncertain. The germline V gene has CDR1 SGHRS and CDR2 YFSETQ. Trimming took off 2 bases at V and 3 bases at J, with 6 bases between the two ends. The CDR3 runs 12 residues. The CDR3 loop reads CASSFFGYEQYF. The CDR3 DNA follows: TGCGCCAGCAGCTTCTTCGGCTACGAGCAGTACTTC.

This clonotype has a handful of counts. This chain connects TRBV7-9 to TRBJ2-1; 16 nucleotides agree with TRBD2. Germline assignment: CDR1 SEHNR and CDR2 FQNEAQ (reference sequence). The CDR3 is 16 residues long. Trimming cost V 5 bases and J 13 bases; bases outside gene matches: 11. CDR3 in amino acids: CASSPGLAGGVRLQFF. DNA for the CDR3: TGTGCCAGCAGCCCGGGACTAGCGGGGGGGGTAAGACTACAGTTCTTC. The full variable domain, rest sourced from reference TRBV7-9 and TRBJ2-1, is DTGVSQNPRHKITKRGQNVTFRCDPISEHNRLYWYRQTLGQGPEFLTYFQNEAQLEKSRLLSDRFSAERPKGSFSTLEIQRTEQGDSAMYLCASSPGLAGGVRLQFFGPGTRLTVL.

The chain joins TRBV12-5 to TRBJ1-1; no firm D call. The V end was cut by 1 base, the J end by 4 bases, with 7 bases between. The CDR3 runs 13 residues. Germline V gene data show CDR1 as LGHNT and CDR2 as FRNRAP. In nucleotides, the CDR3 is TGTGCTAGTGGTTTGGCCGTGGGCACTGAAGCTTTCTTT. Translation gives CASGLAVGTEAFF.